The rows below give T cell receptor beta chains drawn from one sample of a study of early T cells in non-severe SARS-CoV-2 infection. MiXCR, applied by TCRdb to the 5' RACE reads, yields one record per CDR3 protein. This table holds roughly 45,000 distinct CDR3 sequences, over 5% found once. The sample was whole blood, taken at baseline. These TCRs come from an adult who was a healthcare worker with PCR-confirmed SARS-CoV-2 infection or an uninfected control (not recorded which). Each CDR3 is given with its conserved first and last residue. Each record gives: V gene, clone size, D gene, J gene, CDR3 protein, CDR3 DNA. D genes are given only for firm matches. Rows may omit the clone size; those that give it use once, few, many or a size class.

>TRBV15|.|TRBD2|TRBJ2-7
CATSSGLAGGPSGEQYF
TGTGCCACCAGCAGTGGGCTAGCGGGAGGACCCTCTGGGGAGCAGTACTTC
>TRBV5-1|many|TRBD2|TRBJ2-1
CASSLGLAGTYEQFF
TGCGCCAGCAGCTTGGGACTAGCGGGAACGTATGAGCAGTTCTTC
>TRBV6-4|.|TRBD1|TRBJ2-3
CASRDSTGGADTQYF
TGTGCCAGCAGGGACTCGACAGGGGGCGCAGATACGCAGTATTTT
>TRBV28|.|.|TRBJ2-7
CASSDNVLSYEQYF
TGTGCCAGCAGTGATAATGTCCTTTCCTACGAGCAGTACTTC
>TRBV5-4|.|TRBD1|TRBJ1-2
CASSLSGQGFLRSGYTF
TGTGCCAGCAGCTTGTCGGGACAGGGTTTTCTTCGCTCTGGCTACACCTTC
>TRBV7-2|few|TRBD2|TRBJ2-1
CASSLGLAVYNEQFF
TGTGCCAGCAGCTTGGGACTAGCGGTCTACAATGAGCAGTTCTTC
>TRBV24-1|few|.|TRBJ2-1
CATSDPGRSAVYNEQFF
TGTGCCACCAGTGATCCGGGACGTTCGGCTGTCTACAATGAGCAGTTCTTC
>TRBV24-1|many|TRBD1|TRBJ2-1
CATSQQGQFYNEQFF
TGTGCCACCAGTCAACAGGGACAGTTCTACAATGAGCAGTTCTTC
>TRBV5-1|many|.|TRBJ2-1
CASSLEVEQFF
TGCGCCAGCAGCTTGGAGGTTGAGCAGTTCTTC
>TRBV20-1|many|.|TRBJ1-2
CSARDMTIYGYTF
TGCAGTGCTAGAGACATGACGATCTATGGCTACACCTTC
>TRBV29-1|.|.|TRBJ2-1
CSVDKSGSYNEQFF
TGCAGCGTTGATAAGTCAGGTTCCTACAATGAGCAGTTCTTC
>TRBV20-1|.|.|TRBJ2-1
CSAWWVNEQFF
TGCAGTGCGTGGTGGGTTAATGAGCAGTTCTTC
>TRBV7-2|.|.|TRBJ2-3
CASSLAGTTDTQYF
TGTGCCAGCAGCTTAGCGGGAACCACAGATACGCAGTATTTT
>TRBV27|many|TRBD2|TRBJ2-2
CASSFRLAGATGELFF
TGTGCCAGCAGTTTCCGACTAGCGGGAGCAACCGGGGAGCTGTTTTTT
>TRBV7-2|many|TRBD2|TRBJ2-5
CASSLGLAGVVQETQYF
TGTGCCAGCAGCTTAGGGCTAGCGGGAGTGGTACAGGAGACCCAGTACTTC
>TRBV2|few|TRBD1|TRBJ2-3
CASRTTGQGRTDTQYF
TGTGCCAGCAGGACTACGGGACAGGGTCGCACAGATACGCAGTATTTT
>TRBV10-3|.|TRBD2|TRBJ2-3
CAITGTSGVTDTQYF
TGTGCCATCACCGGGACTAGCGGGGTGACAGATACGCAGTATTTT
>TRBV20-1|few|.|TRBJ2-1
CSAGRVSYNEQFF
TGCAGTGCCGGAAGGGTATCCTACAATGAGCAGTTCTTC
>TRBV5-4|.|.|TRBJ1-2
CASSHLESGLPGGYTF
TGTGCCAGCAGCCATCTCGAGTCGGGACTACCGGGCGGCTACACCTTC
>TRBV6-6|many|.|TRBJ1-6
CASSARNSPLHF
TGTGCCAGCAGTGCCCGGAACTCACCCCTCCACTTT
>TRBV18|many|TRBD2|TRBJ2-1
CASSPPGGFVNRLSSGPYNEQFF
TGTGCCAGCTCACCACCGGGGGGGTTTGTCAACAGACTTAGCTCTGGCCCCTACAATGAGCAGTTCTTC
>TRBV6-6|few|.|TRBJ1-1
CASSAGGTEAFF
TGTGCCAGCTCAGCGGGGGGCACTGAAGCTTTCTTT
>TRBV4-3|.|TRBD1|TRBJ2-2
CASGQGLRTGELFF
TGCGCCAGTGGACAGGGTCTACGCACCGGGGAGCTGTTTTTT
>TRBV7-7|few|TRBD2|TRBJ2-7
CASSPGLAGDEQYF
TGTGCCAGCAGCCCGGGACTAGCGGGAGACGAGCAGTACTTC
>TRBV7-6|many|TRBD1|TRBJ2-2
CASSRGQPIGTGELFF
TGTGCCAGCAGCCGGGGACAGCCGATTGGTACCGGGGAGCTGTTTTTT
>TRBV7-8|many|.|TRBJ2-2
CASSPLGGPGELFF
TGTGCCAGCAGCCCGCTGGGAGGCCCCGGGGAGCTGTTTTTT
>TRBV12-3/TRBV12-4|many|.|TRBJ2-1
CASSLYFSDGTGEQFF
TGTGCCAGCAGTTTATATTTTTCCGACGGGACGGGTGAGCAGTTCTTC
>TRBV4-2|many|.|TRBJ1-1
CASSQVGAVNTEAFF
TGTGCCAGCAGCCAAGTGGGAGCGGTCAACACTGAAGCTTTCTTT
>TRBV5-1|many|.|TRBJ2-7
CASSLLLAETYEQYF
TGCGCCAGCAGCTTGCTACTAGCCGAAACCTACGAGCAGTACTTC
>TRBV5-6|few|.|TRBJ1-5
CASSLGLGNRGYQPQHF
TGTGCCAGCAGCTTGGGGCTGGGGAACAGAGGCTATCAGCCCCAGCATTTT
>TRBV6-1|many|TRBD1|TRBJ2-3
CASSGRTGSTDTQYF
TGTGCCAGCAGTGGACGGACAGGTAGCACAGATACGCAGTATTTT
>TRBV5-1|.|TRBD2|TRBJ2-7
CASSLVAGASGSYEQYF
TGCGCCAGCAGCTTGGTGGCAGGGGCTAGCGGGAGCTACGAGCAGTACTTC
>TRBV29-1|.|.|TRBJ2-1
CSVEGGRSSYNEQFF
TGCAGCGTTGAAGGTGGGAGGAGCTCCTACAATGAGCAGTTCTTC
>TRBV6-4|few|TRBD2|TRBJ2-1
CASSANSGIVGNEQFF
TGTGCCAGCAGTGCCAATAGCGGGATCGTTGGAAATGAGCAGTTCTTC
>TRBV7-7|.|.|TRBJ2-5
CASSLGGLQETQYF
TGTGCTAGCAGCTTAGGGGGGCTCCAAGAGACCCAGTACTTC
>TRBV20-1|few|.|TRBJ1-6
CSASGRDPAVDNSPLHF
TGCAGTGCTAGTGGAAGGGACCCGGCTGTAGATAATTCACCCCTCCACTTT
>TRBV13|.|TRBD2|TRBJ2-7
CASSMGLAGTYEQYF
TGTGCCAGCAGCATGGGACTAGCGGGGACCTACGAGCAGTACTTC
>TRBV2|.|.|TRBJ1-5
CASSDPNQPLHF
TGTGCCAGCAGTGACCCCAATCAGCCCCTGCATTTT
>TRBV7-3|.|.|TRBJ1-6
CASSSRGGSPLHF
TGTGCCAGCAGCTCCAGGGGCGGGTCACCCCTCCACTTT
>TRBV24-1|many|TRBD1|TRBJ1-5
CATSDWTGGNQPQHF
TGTGCCACCAGTGATTGGACAGGGGGTAATCAGCCCCAGCATTTT
>TRBV19|.|.|TRBJ1-4
CASSTRGEKLFF
TGTGCCAGTAGTACCCGGGGGGAAAAACTGTTTTTT
>TRBV28|many|TRBD2|TRBJ2-1
CASWGAGGSYNEQFF
TGTGCCAGCTGGGGGGCGGGAGGCTCCTACAATGAGCAGTTCTTC
>TRBV7-2|many|.|TRBJ1-1
CASSADGLNTEAFF
TGTGCCAGCAGCGCCGACGGCCTGAACACTGAAGCTTTCTTT
>TRBV10-2|many|.|TRBJ2-1
CASSGGGMSSYNEQFF
TGCGCCAGCAGTGGTGGCGGGATGAGCTCCTACAATGAGCAGTTCTTC
>TRBV6-1|many|.|TRBJ2-1
CASSEDGAGYNEQFF
TGTGCCAGCAGTGAAGATGGGGCAGGCTACAATGAGCAGTTCTTC
>TRBV7-2|few|.|TRBJ2-4
CASSLVRAAGGIQYF
TGTGCCAGCAGCTTAGTACGGGCAGCGGGCGGCATTCAGTACTTC
>TRBV9|few|TRBD1|TRBJ2-7
CASSAEGAFYEQYF
TGTGCCAGCAGCGCCGAGGGGGCTTTCTACGAGCAGTACTTC
>TRBV30|.|.|TRBJ2-7
CARGIRGVYEQYF
TGTGCCCGCGGGATAAGGGGTGTCTACGAGCAGTACTTC
>TRBV19|many|.|TRBJ1-5
CASSLQGGNQPQHF
TGTGCCAGTAGTTTACAGGGAGGCAATCAGCCCCAGCATTTT
>TRBV28|.|.|TRBJ2-7
CASRPLGHVGEQYF
TGTGCCAGCAGACCCCTGGGACACGTGGGGGAGCAGTACTTC
>TRBV2|few|.|TRBJ2-3
CASRSRAATDTQYF
TGTGCCAGCAGGTCGCGGGCGGCCACAGATACGCAGTATTTT
>TRBV6-2/TRBV6-3|medium-sized|.|TRBJ1-5
CASSYPGPQHF
TGTGCCAGCAGTTACCCGGGGCCCCAGCATTTT
>TRBV15|.|TRBD2|TRBJ2-1
CATRLAGNSYNEQFF
TGTGCCACCCGCCTAGCGGGAAACTCCTACAATGAGCAGTTCTTC
>TRBV11-3|many|.|TRBJ2-1
CASSPEGRGGIDEQFF
TGTGCCAGCAGCCCAGAAGGCAGGGGAGGAATCGATGAGCAGTTCTTC